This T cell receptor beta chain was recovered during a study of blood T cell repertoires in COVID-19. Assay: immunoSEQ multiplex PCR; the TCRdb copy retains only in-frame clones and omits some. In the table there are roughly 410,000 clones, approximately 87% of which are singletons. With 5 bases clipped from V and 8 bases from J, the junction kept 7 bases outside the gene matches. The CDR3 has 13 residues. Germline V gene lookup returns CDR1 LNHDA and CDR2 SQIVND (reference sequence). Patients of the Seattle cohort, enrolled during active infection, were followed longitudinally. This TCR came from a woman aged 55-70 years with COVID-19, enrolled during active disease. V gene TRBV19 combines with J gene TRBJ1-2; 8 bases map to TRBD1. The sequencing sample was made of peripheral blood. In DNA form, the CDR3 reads TGTGCCAGTAGTGTGGACAGGGTTCAGGGCTACACCTTC. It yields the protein CASSVDRVQGYTF.